The T cell receptor (beta chain) described here comes from a study of immune evolution from preneoplasia to lung adenocarcinoma. Study-wide context: HLA loss of heterozygosity: under 7.5% AIS, roughly 15% MIA, roughly 35% ADC, none AAH. Study-wide results and caveats: Top clone share appeared to fall from AAH through AIS, MIA, adenocarcinoma. Later-stage lesions appeared to have more T cells, more diversity, less clonality.

Each case's diagnosis was confirmed by two pathologists on H&E. This clone was observed a handful of times. Its specificity is not known. The repertoire was sequenced with immunoSEQ multiplex PCR; TCRdb's copy has only in-frame clones and lacks some. The data contain some 3,400 clones, roughly 76% of them singletons. This sequence originates from a person aged 60 to 85 with lung adenocarcinoma. What was sequenced was FFPE minimally invasive lung adenocarcinoma tissue.

The CDR3 loop reads CASSSIAEKETQYF. In DNA, the CDR3 is TGTGCCAGCAGCTCCATAGCGGAGAAAGAGACCCAGTACTTC. The chain couples TRBV28 to TRBJ2-5; TRBD2 is a possible D gene (6 bases). Germline V gene data show CDR1 as MDHEN and CDR2 as SYDVKM. There are 14 residues in the CDR3. V lost 6 bases to trimming and J lost 3 bases, with 14 bases between them.